The 21 T cell receptor beta chains listed next were all sequenced from one sample in a study of cytomegalovirus exposure and HLA in healthy donors. Amplification used 60 Vbeta primers and 13 Jbeta primers. Profiling relied on immunoSEQ multiplex PCR, and the TCRdb table lists in-frame clones only, not all of them. The sample shows over 200,000 clones, 85% of them seen only once. The specimen sequenced was PBMCs. The origin of the receptors is a human donor in good health.

This rearrangement joins TRBV5-5 to TRBJ1-1; perhaps TRBD1 as D (5 bases). This CDR3 has 12 amino acids. V lost 5 bases and J 5 bases, leaving 10 bases between the germline ends. Germline V gives CDR1 SGHKS, CDR2 YYEKEE (reference sequence). The CDR3 coding sequence is TGTGCCAGCAGTCCTGGGGGGACTGAAGCTTTCTTT. The encoded protein is CASSPGGTEAFF.

This rearrangement joins TRBV4-1 to TRBJ1-2; 8 nucleotides match TRBD1. V shed 4 bases, J shed 3 bases, and the junction held 10 bases outside the gene matches. Germline-derived CDR1 and CDR2 are MGHRA and YSYEKL. The CDR3 is 16 amino acids. This chain's CDR3 is CASSPDIRGPHYGYTF. DNA for the CDR3: TGCGCCAGCAGCCCAGACATCAGGGGGCCCCACTATGGCTACACCTTC.

The chain couples TRBV20-1 to TRBJ2-1; D not certain. The CDR3 runs to 10 residues. The ends were cut back, 8 bases at V and 2 bases at J, with 4 bases in the middle. CDR1 is DFQATT and CDR2 is SNEGSKA in the germline V gene (reference sequence). The CDR3, as DNA: TGCAGTCCCACCTACAATGAGCAGTTCTTC. Translated: CSPTYNEQFF.

The V and J genes are TRBV6-1 and TRBJ2-3; 8 nucleotides line up with TRBD2. J gave up 0 bases and V 4 bases, and 3 bases lay outside the gene matches. Germline CDR1 is MNHNS and CDR2 is SASEGT. This CDR3 contains 15 residues. CDR3 sequence: CASSAGTSSTDTQYF. The CDR3 coding sequence is TGTGCCAGCAGTGCGGGGACTAGTAGCACAGATACGCAGTATTTT.

This clone was seen a few times. CDR3 in amino acids: CASSLSFLVGQLNTEAFF. CDR3 nucleotide sequence: TGTGCCAGCAGCTTAAGTTTCTTGGTGGGGCAGCTAAACACTGAAGCTTTCTTT. J is TRBJ1-1 and V is TRBV7-2, with D possibly TRBD1 on 5 matching bases. The CDR3 has 18 residues. Germline V lookup: CDR1 SGHTA, CDR2 FQGNSA. Trimming removed 2 bases from V and 2 bases from J, with 21 bases in between.

Worth noting for this clone: The junction departs from the called germline gene at one end, perhaps through a read error. J is TRBJ1-2 and V is TRBV7-9, with 7 bases identical to TRBD1. CDR3 length equals 14 residues. Looked up from germline, CDR1 is SEHNR and CDR2 is FQNEAQ (reference sequence). This chain's CDR3 is CSSSEGQSNYGYTF. In DNA, the CDR3 is TGTTCCAGCAGCGAGGGACAGAGCAACTATGGCTACACCTTC.

The table lists this clone with a count of one. The V and J genes are TRBV7-2 and TRBJ2-1, with 12 bases lining up with TRBD2. The V and J ends lost 5 bases and 9 bases, in that order; junction bases with no gene match: 8. Germline lookup yields CDR1 SGHTA and CDR2 FQGNSA. The CDR3 length is 15 residues. CDR3 sequence reads: CASSVSSGRAVEQFF. As DNA, the CDR3 is TGTGCCAGCAGCGTCTCTAGCGGGAGGGCCGTTGAGCAGTTCTTC.

V and J are TRBV27 and TRBJ2-7, with 9 bases fitting TRBD2. This CDR3 has 16 amino acids. Trimming at V came to 2 bases and at J to 2 bases, leaving 7 bases not matched to a gene. Germline V gene data show CDR1 as MNHEY and CDR2 as SMNVEV (reference sequence). The DNA of the CDR3 is TGTGCCAGCAGTTTAGGAGCGGGAGGTCAAACCTACGAGCAGTACTTC. This encodes CASSLGAGGQTYEQYF.

This chain joins TRBV5-1 and TRBJ1-2; D perhaps matches TRBD1 (5 bases). The CDR3 runs to 15 residues. In germline, CDR1 is SGHRS, CDR2 YFSETQ. V lost 1 base to trimming and J lost 0 bases, with 10 bases between them. The CDR3: CASSLSATANYGYTF. In DNA form, the CDR3 reads TGCGCCAGCAGCTTGAGTGCGACAGCTAACTATGGCTACACCTTC.

V gene TRBV7-9 combines with J gene TRBJ2-6, with 11 bases aligning to TRBD2. Germline CDR1 reads SEHNR; CDR2 reads FQNEAQ (reference sequence). After removal of 5 bases from V and 3 bases from J, the junction contained 6 bases not matched to a gene. The CDR3 sequence is 17 residues long. The chain's CDR3 is CASSRLAGLYGANVLTF. CDR3 sequence (DNA): TGTGCCAGCAGCCGACTAGCGGGACTCTATGGGGCCAACGTCCTGACTTTC.

The rearrangement uses TRBV7-2 and TRBJ2-1; 7 bases fit TRBD2. The CDR3 runs to 16 residues. V lost 4 bases and J lost 3; bases outside the gene matches: 9. Germline CDR1 is SGHTA and CDR2 is FQGNSA. CDR3 in amino acids: CASSSESGIFYNEQFF. CDR3 sequence (DNA): TGTGCCAGCAGCTCGGAAAGCGGGATCTTCTACAATGAGCAGTTCTTC.

This clone has more than one count but fewer than ten. The chain has TRBV7-2 and TRBJ1-5, with D possibly matching TRBD1 (6 bases). The CDR3 is 18 residues long. V lost 0 bases and J lost 5, with 20 bases in between. Germline V gene sequence: CDR1 SGHTA, CDR2 FQGNSA. DNA of the CDR3: TGTGCCAGCAGCTTAGCCGGGGGGGCGGGGCCAGCCTATCAGCCCCAGCATTTT. Protein product: CASSLAGGAGPAYQPQHF. The full variable domain, its missing parts supplied by reference TRBV7-2 and TRBJ1-5, is GAGVSQSPSNKVTEKGKDVELRCDPISGHTALYWYRQSLGQGLEFLIYFQGNSAPDKSGLPSDRFSAERTGGSVSTLTIQRTQQEDSAVYLCASSLAGGAGPAYQPQHFGDGTRLSIL.

This chain uses TRBV5-4 with TRBJ2-1, with TRBD2 matching 8 bases. This CDR3 has 16 amino acids. Unmatched junction bases numbered 12, after V lost 1 base and J lost 9 bases. CDR1 is SGHNT, CDR2 YYREEE, per germline (reference sequence). The CDR3 region is CASSLIRTSSRGEQFF. DNA for the CDR3: TGTGCCAGCAGCTTGATTCGGACTAGCTCCAGGGGTGAGCAGTTCTTC.

The chain uses TRBV27 and TRBJ2-7; 7 nucleotides line up with TRBD1. This CDR3 has 17 amino acids. J lost 4 bases, V lost 6 bases, and 18 bases had no gene match. Germline CDR1 and CDR2: MNHEY and SMNVEV (reference sequence). DNA of the CDR3: TGTGCCAGCAGACCGACAGGGTTAAGTCGACAGTCGTACGAGCAGTACTTC. It translates to CASRPTGLSRQSYEQYF.

The chain uses TRBV13 and TRBJ2-7; D is possibly TRBD1 (6 bases). V was shortened by 3 bases and J by 4 bases, with 13 bases between the two germline ends. The CDR3 loop spans 14 amino acids. Looked up from germline, CDR1 is PRHDT and CDR2 is FYEKMQ (reference sequence). DNA for the CDR3: TGTGCCAGCAGCTTCTGGGGACATCCATACGAGCAGTACTTC. Protein product: CASSFWGHPYEQYF.

This chain links TRBV19 with TRBJ1-5, with a possible D match to TRBD1 (6 bases). The CDR3 is made up of 17 amino acids. With 7 bases removed from V and 3 bases from J, the gap between germline ends came to 22 bases. Germline V gene sequence: CDR1 LNHDA, CDR2 SQIVND (reference sequence). The CDR3 reads CASNEGGTLRNNQPQHF. The DNA of the CDR3 is TGTGCCAGTAATGAGGGGGGGACCCTTAGAAACAATCAGCCCCAGCATTTT.

This sequence joins TRBV11-3 and TRBJ2-3; D gene unclear. Germline CDR1 and CDR2: SGHNT and YENEEA. V lost 5 bases, J lost 4 bases, and 10 bases lay in between. The CDR3 totals 13 residues. The DNA for the CDR3 is TGTGCCAGCAGCCCCCCGGGTGCAGATACGCAGTATTTT. As protein: CASSPPGADTQYF.

The chain links TRBV9 to TRBJ2-1; 8 nucleotides match TRBD1. Germline assignment: CDR1 SGDLS and CDR2 YYNGEE. J lost 4 bases, V lost 4 bases, and 10 bases had no gene match. This CDR3 spans 16 amino acids. CDR3 nucleotides: TGTGCCAGCAGCCACTCCAAGGACAGGGATTACAATGAGCAGTTCTTC. Amino acid sequence: CASSHSKDRDYNEQFF.

The J gene is TRBJ1-1, the V gene TRBV4-3; no firm D call. The CDR3 contains 15 residues. Deletions cut 1 base from V and 1 base from J, with 10 bases between. Germline V gene data show CDR1 as LGHNA and CDR2 as YSLEER. CDR3 coding DNA: TGCGCCAGCAGCCAAGTTGGTTCAGGGAACACTGAAGCTTTCTTT. Its protein product is CASSQVGSGNTEAFF.

This clone is a singleton in its sample. This rearrangement joins TRBV7-3 to TRBJ1-5; no clear D. This CDR3 is 16 amino acids long. V was shortened by 7 bases and J by 0 bases, with 16 bases between the two germline ends. Germline assignment: CDR1 SGHTA and CDR2 FQGTGA. The CDR3, as DNA: TGTGCCAGCACCCGGAGGGAAGCTTATAGCAATCAGCCCCAGCATTTT. Amino acid sequence: CASTRREAYSNQPQHF.

The count of this clone is one. This rearrangement joins TRBV30 to TRBJ2-1; TRBD2 matches 9 bases. The CDR3 runs to 20 residues. From germline, CDR1 is GTSNPN and CDR2 SVGIG (reference sequence). Unmatched junction bases numbered 20, after V lost 2 bases and J lost 3 bases. The CDR3 nucleotides are TGTGCCTGGAGTACTCTCCCGATTAGCGGGAGTGCGTTCGGCTACAATGAGCAGTTCTTC. This codes for CAWSTLPISGSAFGYNEQFF.